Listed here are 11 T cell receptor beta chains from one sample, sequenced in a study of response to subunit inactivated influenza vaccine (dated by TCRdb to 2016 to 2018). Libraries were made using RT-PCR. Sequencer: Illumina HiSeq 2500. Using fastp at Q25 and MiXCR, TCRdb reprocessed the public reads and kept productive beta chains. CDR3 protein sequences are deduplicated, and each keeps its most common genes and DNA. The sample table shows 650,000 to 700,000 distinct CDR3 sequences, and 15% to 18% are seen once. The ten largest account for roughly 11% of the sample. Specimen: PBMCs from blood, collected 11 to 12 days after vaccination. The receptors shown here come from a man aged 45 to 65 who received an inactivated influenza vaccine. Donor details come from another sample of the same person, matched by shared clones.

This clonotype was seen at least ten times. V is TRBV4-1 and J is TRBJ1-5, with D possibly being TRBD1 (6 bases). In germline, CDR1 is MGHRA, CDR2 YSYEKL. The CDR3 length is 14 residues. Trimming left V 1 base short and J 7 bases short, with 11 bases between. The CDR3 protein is CASSQGRGPQPQHF. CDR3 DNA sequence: TGCGCCAGCAGCCAAGGTCGGGGGCCCCAGCCCCAGCATTTT.

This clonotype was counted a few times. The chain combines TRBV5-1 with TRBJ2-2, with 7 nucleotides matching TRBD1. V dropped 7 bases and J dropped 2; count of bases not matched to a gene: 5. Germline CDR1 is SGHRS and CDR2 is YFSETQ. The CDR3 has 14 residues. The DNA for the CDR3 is TGCGCCAGCGAGAAGGGGGCAAACACCGGGGAGCTGTTTTTT. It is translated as CASEKGANTGELFF.

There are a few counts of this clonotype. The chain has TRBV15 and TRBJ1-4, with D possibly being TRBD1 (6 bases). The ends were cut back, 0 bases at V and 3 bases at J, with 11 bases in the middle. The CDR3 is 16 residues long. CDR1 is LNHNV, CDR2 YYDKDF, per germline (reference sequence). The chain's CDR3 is CATSRDRGAANEKLFF. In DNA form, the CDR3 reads TGTGCCACCAGCAGAGATCGGGGGGCGGCTAATGAAAAACTGTTTTTT. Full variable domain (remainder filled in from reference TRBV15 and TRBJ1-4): DAMVIQNPRYQVTQFGKPVTLSCSQTLNHNVMYWYQQKSSQAPKLLFHYYDKDFNNEADTPDNFQSRRPNTSFCFLDIRSPGLGDTAMYLCATSRDRGAANEKLFFGSGTQLSVL.

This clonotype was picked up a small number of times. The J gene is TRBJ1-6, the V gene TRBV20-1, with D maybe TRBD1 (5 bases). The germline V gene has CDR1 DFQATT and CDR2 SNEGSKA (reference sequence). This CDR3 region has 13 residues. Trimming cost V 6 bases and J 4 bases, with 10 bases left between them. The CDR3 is CSAGDGYNSPLHF. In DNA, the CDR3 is TGCAGTGCAGGGGACGGTTATAATTCACCCCTCCACTTT.

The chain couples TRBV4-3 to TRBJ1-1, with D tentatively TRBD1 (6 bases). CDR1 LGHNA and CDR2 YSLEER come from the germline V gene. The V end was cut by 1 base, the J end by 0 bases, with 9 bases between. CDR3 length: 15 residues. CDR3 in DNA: TGCGCCAGCAGCCAAGCCCGGACAGTGAACACTGAAGCTTTCTTT. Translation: CASSQARTVNTEAFF.

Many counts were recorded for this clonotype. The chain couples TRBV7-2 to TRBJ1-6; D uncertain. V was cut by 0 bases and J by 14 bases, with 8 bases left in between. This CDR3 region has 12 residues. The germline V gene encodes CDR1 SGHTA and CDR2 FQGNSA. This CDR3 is CASSLAGLTLHF. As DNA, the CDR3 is TGTGCCAGCAGCTTAGCGGGGTTAACCCTCCACTTT.

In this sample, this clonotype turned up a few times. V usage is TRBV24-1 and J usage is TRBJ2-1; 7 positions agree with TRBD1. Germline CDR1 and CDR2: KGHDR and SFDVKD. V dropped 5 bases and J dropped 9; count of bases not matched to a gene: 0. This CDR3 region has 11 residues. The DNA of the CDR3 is TGTGCCACCAGTGCAGGGGGTGAGCAGTTCTTC. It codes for CATSAGGEQFF.

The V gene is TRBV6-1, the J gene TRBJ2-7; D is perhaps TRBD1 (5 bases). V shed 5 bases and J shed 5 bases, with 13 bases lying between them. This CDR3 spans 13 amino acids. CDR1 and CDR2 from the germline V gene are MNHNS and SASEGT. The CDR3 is CASSRQSTNEQYF. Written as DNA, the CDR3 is TGTGCCAGCAGTCGACAGAGTACTAACGAGCAGTACTTC.

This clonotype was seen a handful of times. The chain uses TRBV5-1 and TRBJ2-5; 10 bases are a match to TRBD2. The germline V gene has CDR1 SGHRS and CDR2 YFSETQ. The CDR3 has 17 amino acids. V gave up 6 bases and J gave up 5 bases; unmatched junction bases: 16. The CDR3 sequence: CASIPSGSFSPLETQYF. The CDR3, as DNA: TGCGCCAGCATCCCTAGCGGGAGCTTCTCTCCTTTGGAGACCCAGTACTTC.

CDR3 bases: TGTGCCGCCCGGGGGGCAGCCTACGAGCAGTACTTC. This encodes CAARGAAYEQYF. The V call is TRBV28, the J call TRBJ2-7, with D tentatively TRBD2 (7 bases). The length of the CDR3 is 12 residues. CDR1 MDHEN and CDR2 SYDVKM come from the germline V gene. V was cut by 11 bases and J by 2 bases, with 13 bases left in between.

The DNA for the CDR3 is TGTGCCAGCAGCTTATACCCCCTGCGGGGAGTTAACACCGGGGAGCTGTTTTTT. It yields the protein CASSLYPLRGVNTGELFF. This chain connects TRBV11-1 to TRBJ2-2, with TRBD2 as a possible D gene (6 bases). This CDR3 spans 18 amino acids. Trimming removed 2 bases at V and 2 bases at J, with 18 bases between. Germline-derived CDR1 and CDR2 are SGHAT and FQDESV (reference sequence).